The clone carrying this T cell receptor beta chain came up a few times. What it recognizes is unknown. The sample belongs to a study of radiotherapy plus CTLA-4 blockade in lung cancer. Patients with chemo-refractory metastatic non-small-cell lung cancer received focal radiation plus CTLA-4 blockade with ipilimumab. Study observations and caveats: Interferon-beta, together with early blood T cell clone dynamics, reportedly best predicted response. Some TCR clones had been derived from tumors. These clones expanded in peripheral blood after radiotherapy plus ipilimumab.

Here immunoSEQ multiplex PCR was the method, and the copy in TCRdb shows in-frame clones only, minus some. The table has 75,000 to 100,000 clones, approximately 74% seen once. This CDR3 region has 14 residues. Per germline, CDR1 MNHNY and CDR2 SVGAGI (reference sequence). Trimming took 6 bases from V and 1 from J, leaving 12 bases between them. This sequence joins TRBV6-6 and TRBJ1-1; D not certain. The material sequenced was peripheral blood, taken from a patient treated with radiotherapy plus ipilimumab. The sequence was obtained from a human donor with non-small cell lung cancer who had a partial response to radiotherapy plus ipilimumab. Some clones in this sample may be carry-over from other donors' samples. The CDR3 sequence: CASRDRRQNTEAFF. DNA of the CDR3: TGTGCCAGCAGAGACCGGCGACAGAACACTGAAGCTTTCTTT.